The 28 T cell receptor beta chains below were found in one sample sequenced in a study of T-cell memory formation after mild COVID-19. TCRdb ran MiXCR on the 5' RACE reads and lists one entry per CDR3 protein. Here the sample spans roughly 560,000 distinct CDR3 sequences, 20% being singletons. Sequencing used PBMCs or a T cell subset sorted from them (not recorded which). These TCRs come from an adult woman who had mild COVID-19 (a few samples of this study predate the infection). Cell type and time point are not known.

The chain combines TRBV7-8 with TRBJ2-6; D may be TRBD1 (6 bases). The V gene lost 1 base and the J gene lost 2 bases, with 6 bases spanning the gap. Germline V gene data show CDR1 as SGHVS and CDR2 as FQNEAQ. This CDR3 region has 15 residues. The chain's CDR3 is CASSLDRAGANVLTF. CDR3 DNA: TGTGCCAGCAGCTTAGACAGGGCTGGGGCCAACGTCCTGACTTTC.

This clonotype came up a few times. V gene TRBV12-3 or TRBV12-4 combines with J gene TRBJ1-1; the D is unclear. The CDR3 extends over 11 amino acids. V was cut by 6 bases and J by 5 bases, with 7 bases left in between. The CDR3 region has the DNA TGTGCCAGCAGACGGTTGACTGAAGCTTTCTTT. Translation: CASRRLTEAFF.

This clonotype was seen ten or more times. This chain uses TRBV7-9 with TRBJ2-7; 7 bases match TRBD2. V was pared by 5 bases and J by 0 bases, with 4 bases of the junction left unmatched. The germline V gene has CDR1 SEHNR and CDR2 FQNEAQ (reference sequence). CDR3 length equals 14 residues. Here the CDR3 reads CASSASGSSYEQYF. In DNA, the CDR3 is TGTGCCAGCAGCGCTAGCGGAAGCTCCTACGAGCAGTACTTC.

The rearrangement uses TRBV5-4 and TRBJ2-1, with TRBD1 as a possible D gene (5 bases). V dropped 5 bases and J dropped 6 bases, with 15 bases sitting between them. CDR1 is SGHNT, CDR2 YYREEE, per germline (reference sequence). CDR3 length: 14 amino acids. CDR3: CASRRDRFPNEQFF. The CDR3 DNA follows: TGTGCCAGCAGACGAGACAGATTCCCCAATGAGCAGTTCTTC.

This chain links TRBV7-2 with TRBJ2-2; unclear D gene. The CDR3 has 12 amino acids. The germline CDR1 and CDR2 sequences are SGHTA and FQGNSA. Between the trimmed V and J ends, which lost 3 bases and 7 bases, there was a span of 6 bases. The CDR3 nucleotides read TGTGCCAGCAGCTTCGCCTACGGGGAGCTGTTTTTT. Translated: CASSFAYGELFF. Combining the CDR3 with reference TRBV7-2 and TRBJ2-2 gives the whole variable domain GAGVSQSPSNKVTEKGKDVELRCDPISGHTALYWYRQSLGQGLEFLIYFQGNSAPDKSGLPSDRFSAERTGGSVSTLTIQRTQQEDSAVYLCASSFAYGELFFGEGSRLTVL.

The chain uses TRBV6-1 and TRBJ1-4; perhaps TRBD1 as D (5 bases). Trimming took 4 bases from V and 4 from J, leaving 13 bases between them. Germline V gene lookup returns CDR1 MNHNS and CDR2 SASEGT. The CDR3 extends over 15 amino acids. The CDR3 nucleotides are TGTGCCAGCAGTGTCCGGGGGACGGGTAATGAAAAACTGTTTTTT. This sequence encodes CASSVRGTGNEKLFF.

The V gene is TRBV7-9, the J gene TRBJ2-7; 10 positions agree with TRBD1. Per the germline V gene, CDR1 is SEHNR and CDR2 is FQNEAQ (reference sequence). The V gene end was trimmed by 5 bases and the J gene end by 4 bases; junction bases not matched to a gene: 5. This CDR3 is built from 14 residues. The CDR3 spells CASSSDRGQYEQYF. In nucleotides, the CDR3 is TGTGCCAGCAGCAGCGACAGGGGGCAGTACGAGCAGTACTTC.

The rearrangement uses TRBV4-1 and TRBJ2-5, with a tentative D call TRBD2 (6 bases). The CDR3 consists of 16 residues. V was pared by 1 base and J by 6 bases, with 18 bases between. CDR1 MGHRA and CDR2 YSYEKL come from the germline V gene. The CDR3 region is CASSQGGGKNVKTQYF. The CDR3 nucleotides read TGCGCCAGCAGCCAAGGCGGAGGGAAAAATGTAAAGACCCAGTACTTC.

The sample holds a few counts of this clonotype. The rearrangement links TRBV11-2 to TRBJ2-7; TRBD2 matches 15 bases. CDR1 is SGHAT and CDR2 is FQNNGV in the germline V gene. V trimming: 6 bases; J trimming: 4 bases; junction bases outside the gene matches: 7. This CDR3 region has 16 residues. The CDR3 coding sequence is TGTGCCAGCAGAGGACCGGGACTAGCGGGAGGATACGAGCAGTACTTC. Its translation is CASRGPGLAGGYEQYF. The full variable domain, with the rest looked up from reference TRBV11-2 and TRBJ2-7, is EAGVAQSPRYKIIEKRQSVAFWCNPISGHATLYWYQQILGQGPKLLIQFQNNGVVDDSQLPKDRFSAERLKGVDSTLKIQPAKLEDSAVYLCASRGPGLAGGYEQYFGPGTRLTVT.

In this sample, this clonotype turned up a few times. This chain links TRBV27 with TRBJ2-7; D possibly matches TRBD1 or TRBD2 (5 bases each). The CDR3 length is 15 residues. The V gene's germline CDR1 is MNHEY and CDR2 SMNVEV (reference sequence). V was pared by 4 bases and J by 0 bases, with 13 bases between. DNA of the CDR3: TGTGCCAGCAGTTGGGGGTTTTTAAGCTCCTACGAGCAGTACTTC. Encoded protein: CASSWGFLSSYEQYF.

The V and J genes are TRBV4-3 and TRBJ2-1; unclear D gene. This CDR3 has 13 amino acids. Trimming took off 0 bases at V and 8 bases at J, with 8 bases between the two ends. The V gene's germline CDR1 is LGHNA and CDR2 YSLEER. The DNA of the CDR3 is TGCGCCAGCAGCCAAGACGATGGCGATGAGCAGTTCTTC. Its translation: CASSQDDGDEQFF.

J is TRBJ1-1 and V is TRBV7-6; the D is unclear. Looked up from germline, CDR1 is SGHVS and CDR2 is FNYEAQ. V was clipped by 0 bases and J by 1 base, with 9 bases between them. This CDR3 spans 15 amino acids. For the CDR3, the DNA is TGTGCCAGCAGCTTAGCGGTGGTGGAGAACACTGAAGCTTTCTTT. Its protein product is CASSLAVVENTEAFF.

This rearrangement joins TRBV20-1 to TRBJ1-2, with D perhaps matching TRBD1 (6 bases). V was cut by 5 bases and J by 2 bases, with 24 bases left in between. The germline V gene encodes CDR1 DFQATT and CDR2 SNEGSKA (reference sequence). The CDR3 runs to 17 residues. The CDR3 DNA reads TGCAGTGCTTCTAACTGGGGGCGCCCGGCGGGGAACTATGGCTACACCTTC. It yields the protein CSASNWGRPAGNYGYTF.

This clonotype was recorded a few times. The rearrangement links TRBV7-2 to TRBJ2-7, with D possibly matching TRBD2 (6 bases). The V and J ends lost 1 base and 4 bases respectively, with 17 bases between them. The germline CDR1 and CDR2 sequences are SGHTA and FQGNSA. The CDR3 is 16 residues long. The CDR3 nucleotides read TGTGCCAGCAGCTTAGTCGCCACTAGCCTCGCATACGAGCAGTACTTC. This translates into CASSLVATSLAYEQYF. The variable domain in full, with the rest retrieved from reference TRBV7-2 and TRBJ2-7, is GAGVSQSPSNKVTEKGKDVELRCDPISGHTALYWYRQSLGQGLEFLIYFQGNSAPDKSGLPSDRFSAERTGGSVSTLTIQRTQQEDSAVYLCASSLVATSLAYEQYFGPGTRLTVT.

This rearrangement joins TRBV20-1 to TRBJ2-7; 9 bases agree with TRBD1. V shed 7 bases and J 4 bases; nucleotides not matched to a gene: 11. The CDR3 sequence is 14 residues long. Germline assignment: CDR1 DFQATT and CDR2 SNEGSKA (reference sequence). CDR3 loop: CSGGPGTGRYEQYF. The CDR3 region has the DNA TGCAGTGGGGGCCCCGGGACAGGGAGATACGAGCAGTACTTC.

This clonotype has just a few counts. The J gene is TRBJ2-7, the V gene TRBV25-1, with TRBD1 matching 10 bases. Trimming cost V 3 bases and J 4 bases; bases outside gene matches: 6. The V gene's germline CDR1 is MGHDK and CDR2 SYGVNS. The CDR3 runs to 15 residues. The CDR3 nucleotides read TGTGCCAGCAGTGAGTCCGGGACAGGGGTGTACGAGCAGTACTTC. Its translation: CASSESGTGVYEQYF.

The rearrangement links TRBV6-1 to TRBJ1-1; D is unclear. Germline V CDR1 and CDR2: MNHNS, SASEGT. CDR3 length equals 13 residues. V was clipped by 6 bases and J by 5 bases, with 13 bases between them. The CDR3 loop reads CASSIRGLTEAFF. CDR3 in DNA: TGTGCCAGCAGCATCAGAGGACTAACTGAAGCTTTCTTT.

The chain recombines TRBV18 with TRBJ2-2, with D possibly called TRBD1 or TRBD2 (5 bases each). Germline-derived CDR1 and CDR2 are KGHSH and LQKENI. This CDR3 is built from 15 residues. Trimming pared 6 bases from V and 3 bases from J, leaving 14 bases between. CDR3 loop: CASSHRDGYTGELFF. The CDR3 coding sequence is TGTGCCAGCTCGCACCGGGACGGTTACACCGGGGAGCTGTTTTTT.

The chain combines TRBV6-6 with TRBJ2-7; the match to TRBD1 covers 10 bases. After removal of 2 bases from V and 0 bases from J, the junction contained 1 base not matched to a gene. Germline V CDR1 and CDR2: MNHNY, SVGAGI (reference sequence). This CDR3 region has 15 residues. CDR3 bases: TGTGCCAGCAGTTACGACAGGGGGCCCTCCTACGAGCAGTACTTC. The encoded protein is CASSYDRGPSYEQYF.

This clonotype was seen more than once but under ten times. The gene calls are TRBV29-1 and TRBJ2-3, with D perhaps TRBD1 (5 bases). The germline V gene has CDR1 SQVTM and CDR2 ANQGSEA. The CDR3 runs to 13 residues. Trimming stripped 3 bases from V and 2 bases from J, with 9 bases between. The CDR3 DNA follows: TGCAGCGTTGATAGGGGTCCCACAGATACGCAGTATTTT. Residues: CSVDRGPTDTQYF.

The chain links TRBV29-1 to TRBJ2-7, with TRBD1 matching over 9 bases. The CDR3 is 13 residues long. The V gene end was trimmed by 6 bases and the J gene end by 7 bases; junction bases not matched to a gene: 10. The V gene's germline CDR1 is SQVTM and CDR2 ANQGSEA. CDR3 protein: CSVTGTGQREQYF. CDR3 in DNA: TGCAGCGTCACCGGGACAGGGCAGCGGGAGCAGTACTTC.

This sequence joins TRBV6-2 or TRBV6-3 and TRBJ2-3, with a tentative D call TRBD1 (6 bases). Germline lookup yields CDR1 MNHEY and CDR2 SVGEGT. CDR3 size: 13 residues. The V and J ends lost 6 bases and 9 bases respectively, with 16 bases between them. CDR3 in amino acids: CASRPGTGRTQYF. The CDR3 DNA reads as TGTGCCAGCAGACCCGGAACAGGGAGAACGCAGTATTTT.

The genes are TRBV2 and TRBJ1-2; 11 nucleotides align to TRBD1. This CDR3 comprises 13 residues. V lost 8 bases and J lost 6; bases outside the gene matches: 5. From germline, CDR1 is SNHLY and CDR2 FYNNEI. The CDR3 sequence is CASRGQGADGYTF. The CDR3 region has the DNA TGTGCCAGCCGTGGACAGGGGGCAGATGGCTACACCTTC.

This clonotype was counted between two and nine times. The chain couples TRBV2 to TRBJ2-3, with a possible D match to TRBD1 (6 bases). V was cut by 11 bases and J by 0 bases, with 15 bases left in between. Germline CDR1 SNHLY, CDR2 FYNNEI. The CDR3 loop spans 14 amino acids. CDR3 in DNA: TGTGCCGGACAGACAGGAGCTAGCACAGATACGCAGTATTTT. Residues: CAGQTGASTDTQYF.

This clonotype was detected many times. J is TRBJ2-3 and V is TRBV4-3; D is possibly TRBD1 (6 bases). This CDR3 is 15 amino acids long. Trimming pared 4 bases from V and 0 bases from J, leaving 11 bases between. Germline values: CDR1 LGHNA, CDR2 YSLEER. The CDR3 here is CASSLQGTSTDTQYF. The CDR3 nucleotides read TGCGCCAGCAGCCTACAGGGTACTAGCACAGATACGCAGTATTTT.

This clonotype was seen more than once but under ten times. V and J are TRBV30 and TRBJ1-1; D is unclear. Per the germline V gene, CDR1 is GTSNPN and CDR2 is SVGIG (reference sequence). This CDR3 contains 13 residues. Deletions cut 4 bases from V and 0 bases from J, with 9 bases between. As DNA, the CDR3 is TGTGCCTGGAAAGGAGTTTTGAACACTGAAGCTTTCTTT. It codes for CAWKGVLNTEAFF.

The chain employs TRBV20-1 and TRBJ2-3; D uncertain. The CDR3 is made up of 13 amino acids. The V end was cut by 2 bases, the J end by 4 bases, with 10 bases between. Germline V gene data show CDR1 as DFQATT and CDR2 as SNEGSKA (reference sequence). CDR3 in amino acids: CSARPTVSDTQYF. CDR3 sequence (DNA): TGCAGTGCTAGACCCACAGTCTCAGATACGCAGTATTTT.

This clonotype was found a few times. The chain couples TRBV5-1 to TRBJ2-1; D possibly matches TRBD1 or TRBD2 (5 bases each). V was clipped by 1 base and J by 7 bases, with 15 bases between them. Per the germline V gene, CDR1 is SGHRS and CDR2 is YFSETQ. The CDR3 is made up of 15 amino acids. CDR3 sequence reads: CASSLLGDVLNEQFF. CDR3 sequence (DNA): TGCGCCAGCAGCTTGTTAGGGGACGTCTTAAATGAGCAGTTCTTC.